The 7 T cell receptor beta chains below all came from one sample that was sequenced in a study of cytotoxic CD8 clonotypes in ibrutinib-treated CLL. Sequenced by immunoSEQ multiplex PCR; TCRdb stores in-frame clones only, minus some. The sample holds approximately 150,000 clones, 84% seen once. The sequences come from PBMCs, collected after 24 months of ibrutinib treatment. These TCRs come from a human donor with chronic lymphocytic leukemia.

This clone has only one observation. This chain connects TRBV30 to TRBJ2-7; the D gene could be TRBD1 or TRBD2 (6 bases each). The V end was cut by 5 bases, the J end by 5 bases, with 13 bases between. The CDR3 is 12 residues long. CDR1 GTSNPN and CDR2 SVGIG come from the germline V gene (reference sequence). The DNA for the CDR3 is TGTGCCTGGGACAGGCGGGGCAACGAGCAGTACTTC. Protein product: CAWDRRGNEQYF.

This rearrangement joins TRBV9 to TRBJ2-1, with a tentative D call TRBD2 (7 bases). CDR1 and CDR2 (germline): SGDLS, YYNGEE. The CDR3 consists of 16 residues. Trimming cost V 2 bases and J 9 bases, with 21 bases left between them. The CDR3 loop reads CASSVTPEGGGLEQFF. In DNA form, the CDR3 reads TGTGCCAGCAGCGTGACCCCCGAAGGGGGGGGTCTTGAGCAGTTCTTC.

This clone has just a few counts. V and J are TRBV4-3 and TRBJ2-6, with D tentatively TRBD1 (5 bases). CDR1 LGHNA and CDR2 YSLEER come from the germline V gene. This CDR3 has 17 residues. V dropped 3 bases and J dropped 0 bases, with 12 bases sitting between them. CDR3 DNA: TGCGCCAGCAGCCAGCCCGACAGCAGCTCTGGGGCCAACGTCCTGACTTTC. It yields the protein CASSQPDSSSGANVLTF.

The CDR3 spells CAWSVWPGKYEQYF. The CDR3 DNA follows: TGTGCCTGGAGTGTATGGCCAGGGAAGTACGAGCAGTACTTC. The chain employs TRBV30 and TRBJ2-7; D perhaps matches TRBD1 (5 bases). Trimming took 0 bases from V and 4 from J, leaving 13 bases between them. The CDR3 consists of 14 residues. Germline-derived CDR1 and CDR2 are GTSNPN and SVGIG (reference sequence).

This chain links TRBV5-1 with TRBJ1-3; D unclear. Germline V CDR1 and CDR2: SGHRS, YFSETQ. The V and J ends lost 0 bases and 1 base respectively, with 8 bases between them. This CDR3 is built from 15 residues. For the CDR3, the DNA is TGCGCCAGCAGCTTGGGGCCGGTATCTGGAAACACCATATATTTT. As protein: CASSLGPVSGNTIYF.

The rearrangement joins TRBV19 to TRBJ1-1; 12 bases are shared with TRBD1. Germline V gene lookup returns CDR1 LNHDA and CDR2 SQIVND (reference sequence). The CDR3 is made up of 14 amino acids. The V and J ends lost 5 bases and 5 bases, in that order; junction bases with no gene match: 3. The CDR3 protein is CASSRDRGRTEAFF. In nucleotides, the CDR3 is TGTGCCAGTAGTCGGGACAGGGGGCGGACTGAAGCTTTCTTT.

CDR3 residues: CASSQGWGLGTEAFF. CDR3 in DNA: TGTGCCAGCAGCCAAGGGTGGGGGCTTGGCACTGAAGCTTTCTTT. V usage is TRBV14 and J usage is TRBJ1-1; possibly TRBD1 for D (6 bases). CDR3 length equals 15 residues. Trimming shortened V by 1 base and J by 4 bases, and 13 bases separated the two germline ends. Germline-derived CDR1 and CDR2 are SGHDN and FVKESK.